These 2 T cell receptor beta chains came from one sample sequenced in a study of blood T cell repertoires in COVID-19. Only in-frame clones appear in the TCRdb table, and some are missing; sequencing was by immunoSEQ multiplex PCR. The sample has more than 85,000 clones, 84% seen once. Sequencing used peripheral blood. Every receptor here comes from a woman between 50 and 59 years old with acute or convalescent COVID-19.

This chain uses TRBV18 with TRBJ1-4; 8 nucleotides align to TRBD1. The CDR3 totals 15 residues. J gave up 8 bases and V 6 bases, and 11 bases lay outside the gene matches. In germline, CDR1 is KGHSH, CDR2 LQKENI. CDR3: CASSQGQGLREKLFF. The CDR3 DNA reads as TGTGCCAGCTCCCAAGGACAGGGCCTCAGAGAAAAACTGTTTTTT.

This clone was observed a single time. This chain links TRBV3-1 (or the pseudogene TRBV3-2) with TRBJ2-1, with a weak D call TRBD2 (5 bases). CDR1 is LGHDT and CDR2 is YNNKEL in the germline V gene (reference sequence). CDR3 size: 15 residues. Trimming shortened V by 4 bases and J by 0 bases, and 10 bases separated the two germline ends. The CDR3 reads CASSPLGVSYNEQFF. CDR3 coding DNA: TGTGCCAGCAGCCCCCTCGGGGTCTCCTACAATGAGCAGTTCTTC.